This T cell receptor beta chain was recorded in a study of cytomegalovirus exposure and HLA in healthy donors. Study-wide findings and caveats: A later examination showed that TCR association rates differed by HLA locus, with DRB1 most and HLA-C fewest. As a later analysis revealed, most CMV-associated TCR beta chains appeared HLA-restricted. Using the classifier, cytomegalovirus status was reportedly diagnosed with high specificity and sensitivity.

Use of 60 Vbeta and 13 Jbeta primers characterized the PCR. Original processing notes: It was a later analysis that counted about 80 million unique TCR beta chains, of which some 12 million were shared. This table comes from immunoSEQ multiplex PCR, and its TCRdb copy is limited to in-frame clones, with some not included. From that table come the V and J calls and clone size; the DNA was used to work out D and trimming. The data hold some 110,000 clones, with roughly 12% observed a single time. Trimming cost V 0 bases and J 10 bases; bases outside gene matches: 8. The CDR3 is 14 amino acids. Germline V CDR1 and CDR2: GTSNPN, SVGIG (reference sequence). About this clone: Its antigen remains unknown.

Material for sequencing was PBMCs. This chain uses TRBV30 with TRBJ2-2; 7 bases line up with TRBD2. The origin of this receptor is a man aged 35 to 55 in good health and CMV-seropositive. CDR3 region: CAWSVGGSFMELFF. Here the CDR3 DNA reads TGTGCCTGGAGTGTGGGAGGGAGTTTTATGGAGCTGTTTTTT.